This is a list of T cell receptor beta chains from one sample in a study of response to subunit inactivated influenza vaccine. Each CDR3 protein is one row after TCRdb ran MiXCR on the RT-PCR reads. The repertoire holds about 700,000 distinct CDR3 sequences, with more than 11% as singletons. Source: PBMCs from blood, taken roughly 15 days before vaccination. These receptor sequences come from a man in his fifties who received an inactivated influenza vaccine. The CDR3 runs from the conserved cysteine through the conserved F or W. The order of the fields is D gene, V gene, J gene, CDR3 length, clone size, CDR3 DNA, CDR3 protein. The D gene is left open where the match is weak. For some rows the clone size is stated as once, few or many, or as a class when expanded; others skip it.

TRBD1	TRBV10-3	TRBJ2-1	14	many	TGTGCCATCAGACAGGGGGCCAGTTTTAATGAGCAGTTCTTC	CAIRQGASFNEQFF
.	TRBV7-9	TRBJ2-2	12	many	TGTGCCAGCAGCTTAGATCCCGGGGAGCTGTTTTTT	CASSLDPGELFF
TRBD1	TRBV20-1	TRBJ2-7	14	.	TGCAGTGCTACATCCGGGACAGGGAACTACGAGCAGTACTTC	CSATSGTGNYEQYF
.	TRBV5-1	TRBJ1-1	13	many	TGCGCCAGCAGCTTGGTGTCTGGGGCTGAAGCTTTCTTT	CASSLVSGAEAFF
TRBD2	TRBV7-2	TRBJ2-5	14	few	TGTGCCAGCAGCTTTGGCGGGAGATCTGAGACCCAGTACTTC	CASSFGGRSETQYF
.	TRBV7-9	TRBJ1-2	14	few	TGTGCCAGCAGCCTGGACGAAGCGGACTATGGCTACACCTTC	CASSLDEADYGYTF
TRBD1	TRBV10-3	TRBJ1-1	16	few	TGTGCCATCAGTAACAAGACAGGGGGATTGAACACTGAAGCTTTCTTT	CAISNKTGGLNTEAFF
TRBD1	TRBV12-3/TRBV12-4	TRBJ1-2	13	many	TGTGCCAGCAGTTTGGGGACAGGGGGGGGCTACACCTTC	CASSLGTGGGYTF
.	TRBV2	TRBJ2-1	15	.	TGTGCCAGCAGCGCTAGCTTCGCGTCCTACAATGAGCAGTTCTTC	CASSASFASYNEQFF
.	TRBV20-1	TRBJ2-7	15	.	TGCAGTGCTAGCCCCGGGGAGACAGTTCCCTACGAGCAGTACTTC	CSASPGETVPYEQYF
TRBD1	TRBV4-2	TRBJ1-2	18	.	TGTGCCAGCAGCCGGGACAGGGCCCCCCTATTGAGTTACTATGGCTACACCTTC	CASSRDRAPLLSYYGYTF
.	TRBV29-1	TRBJ2-5	12	.	TGCAGCGTTCGGGGGACCCAAGAGACCCAGTACTTC	CSVRGTQETQYF
.	TRBV28	TRBJ2-6	12	few	TGTGCCGCCGGGCGGAGGGCCAACGTCCTGACTTTC	CAAGRRANVLTF
TRBD2	TRBV3-1	TRBJ2-1	16	.	TGTGCCAGCAGCCAAGATCGCGGGAGGGCCTACAATGAGCAGTTCTTC	CASSQDRGRAYNEQFF
.	TRBV28	TRBJ2-7	14	.	TGTGCCAGCAGCTCTACGCCCCAGGGATACGAGCAGTACTTC	CASSSTPQGYEQYF